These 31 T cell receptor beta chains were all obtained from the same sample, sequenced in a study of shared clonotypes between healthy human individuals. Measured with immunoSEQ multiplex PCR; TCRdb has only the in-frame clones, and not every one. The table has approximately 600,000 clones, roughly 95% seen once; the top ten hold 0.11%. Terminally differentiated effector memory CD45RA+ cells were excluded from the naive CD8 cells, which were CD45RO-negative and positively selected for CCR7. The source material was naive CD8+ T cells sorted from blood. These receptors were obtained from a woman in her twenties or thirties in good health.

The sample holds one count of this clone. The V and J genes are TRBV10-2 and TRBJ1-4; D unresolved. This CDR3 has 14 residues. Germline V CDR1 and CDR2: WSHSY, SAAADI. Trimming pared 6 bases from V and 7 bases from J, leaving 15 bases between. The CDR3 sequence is CASRPGSGVEKLFF. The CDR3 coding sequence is TGCGCCAGCAGGCCGGGGAGTGGGGTTGAAAAACTGTTTTTT.

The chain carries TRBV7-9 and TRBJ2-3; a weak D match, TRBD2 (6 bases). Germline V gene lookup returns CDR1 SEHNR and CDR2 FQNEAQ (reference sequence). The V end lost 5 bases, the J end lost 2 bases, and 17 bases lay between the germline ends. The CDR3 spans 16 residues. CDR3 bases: TGTGCCAGCAGCAGAGTCGTGGGACTGGACACAGATACGCAGTATTTT. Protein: CASSRVVGLDTDTQYF.

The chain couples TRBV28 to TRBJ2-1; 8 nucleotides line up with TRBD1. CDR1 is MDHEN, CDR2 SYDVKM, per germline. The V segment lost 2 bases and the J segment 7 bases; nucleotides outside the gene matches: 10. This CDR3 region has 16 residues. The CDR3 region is CASSLVLTGVHNEQFF. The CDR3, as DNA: TGTGCCAGCAGTTTAGTCCTGACAGGGGTCCATAATGAGCAGTTCTTC. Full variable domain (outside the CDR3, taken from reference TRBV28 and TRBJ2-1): DVKVTQSSRYLVKRTGEKVFLECVQDMDHENMFWYRQDPGLGLRLIYFSYDVKMKEKGDIPEGYSVSREKKERFSLILESASTNQTSMYLCASSLVLTGVHNEQFFGPGTRLTVL.

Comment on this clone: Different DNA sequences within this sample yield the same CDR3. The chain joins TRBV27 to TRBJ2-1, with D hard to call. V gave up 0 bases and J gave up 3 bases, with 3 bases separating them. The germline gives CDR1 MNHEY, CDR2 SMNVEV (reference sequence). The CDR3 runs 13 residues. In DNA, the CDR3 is TGTGCCAGCAGTTTATCGCGCTACAATGAGCAGTTCTTC. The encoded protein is CASSLSRYNEQFF.

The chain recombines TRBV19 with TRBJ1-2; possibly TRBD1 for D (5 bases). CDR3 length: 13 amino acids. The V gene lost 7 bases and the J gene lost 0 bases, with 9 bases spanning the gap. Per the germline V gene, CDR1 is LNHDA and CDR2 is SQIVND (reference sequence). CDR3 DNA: TGTGCCAGTATTGGGGCCGCTAACTATGGCTACACCTTC. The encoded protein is CASIGAANYGYTF.

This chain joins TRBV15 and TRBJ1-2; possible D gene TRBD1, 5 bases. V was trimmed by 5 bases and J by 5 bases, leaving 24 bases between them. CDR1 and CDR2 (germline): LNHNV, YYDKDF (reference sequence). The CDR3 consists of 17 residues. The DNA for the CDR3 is TGTGCCACCAGCGAGCGACAGAATCTTTCCCCCGTATATGGCTACACCTTC. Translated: CATSERQNLSPVYGYTF.

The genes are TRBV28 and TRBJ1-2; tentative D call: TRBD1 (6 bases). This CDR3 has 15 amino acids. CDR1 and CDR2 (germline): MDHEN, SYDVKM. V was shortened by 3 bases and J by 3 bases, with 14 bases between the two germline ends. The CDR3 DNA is TGTGCCAGCAGTTTGTGGTCAAGGACAGACTATGGCTACACCTTC. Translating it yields CASSLWSRTDYGYTF.

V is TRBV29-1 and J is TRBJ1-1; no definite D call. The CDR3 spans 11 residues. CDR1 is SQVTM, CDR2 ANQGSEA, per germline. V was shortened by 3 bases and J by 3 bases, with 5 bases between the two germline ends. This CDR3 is CSVDADTEAFF. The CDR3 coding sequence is TGCAGCGTTGATGCGGACACTGAAGCTTTCTTT. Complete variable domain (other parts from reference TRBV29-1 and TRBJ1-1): SAVISQKPSRDICQRGTSLTIQCQVDSQVTMMFWYRQQPGQSLTLIATANQGSEATYESGFVIDKFPISRPNLTFSTLTVSNMSPEDSSIYLCSVDADTEAFFGQGTRLTVV.

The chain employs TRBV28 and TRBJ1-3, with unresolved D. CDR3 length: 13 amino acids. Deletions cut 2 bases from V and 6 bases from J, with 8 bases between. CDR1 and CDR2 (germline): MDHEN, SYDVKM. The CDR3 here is CASSLADPNTIYF. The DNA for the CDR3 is TGTGCCAGCAGTTTAGCGGACCCAAACACCATATATTTT.

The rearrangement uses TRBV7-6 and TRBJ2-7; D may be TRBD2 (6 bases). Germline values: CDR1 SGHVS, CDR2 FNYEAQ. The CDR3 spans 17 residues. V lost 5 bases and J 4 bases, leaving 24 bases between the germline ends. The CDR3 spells CASSPTYGTHGGYEQYF. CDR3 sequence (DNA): TGTGCCAGCAGCCCCACATACGGGACCCACGGGGGTTACGAGCAGTACTTC. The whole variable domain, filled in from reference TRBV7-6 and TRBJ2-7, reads GAGVSQSPRYKVTKRGQDVALRCDPISGHVSLYWYRQALGQGPEFLTYFNYEAQQDKSGLPNDRFSAERPEGSISTLTIQRTEQRDSAMYRCASSPTYGTHGGYEQYFGPGTRLTVT.

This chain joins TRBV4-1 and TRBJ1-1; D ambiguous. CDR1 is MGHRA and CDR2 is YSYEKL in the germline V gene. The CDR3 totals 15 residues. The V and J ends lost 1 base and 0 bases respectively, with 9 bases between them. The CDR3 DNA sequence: TGCGCCAGCAGCCAAGGGCACAGATTGAACACTGAAGCTTTCTTT. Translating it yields CASSQGHRLNTEAFF.

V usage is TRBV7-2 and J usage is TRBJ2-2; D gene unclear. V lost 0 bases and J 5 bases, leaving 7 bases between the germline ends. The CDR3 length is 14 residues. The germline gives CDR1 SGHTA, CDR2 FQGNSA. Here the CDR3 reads CASSLAGLTGELFF. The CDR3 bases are TGTGCCAGCAGCTTAGCCGGGCTTACCGGGGAGCTGTTTTTT.

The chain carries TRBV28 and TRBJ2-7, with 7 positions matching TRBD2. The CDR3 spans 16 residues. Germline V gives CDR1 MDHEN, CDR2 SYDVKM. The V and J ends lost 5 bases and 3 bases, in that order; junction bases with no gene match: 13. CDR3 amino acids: CASSPLPASGNYEQYF. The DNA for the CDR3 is TGTGCCAGCAGTCCACTCCCGGCTAGCGGAAACTACGAGCAGTACTTC.

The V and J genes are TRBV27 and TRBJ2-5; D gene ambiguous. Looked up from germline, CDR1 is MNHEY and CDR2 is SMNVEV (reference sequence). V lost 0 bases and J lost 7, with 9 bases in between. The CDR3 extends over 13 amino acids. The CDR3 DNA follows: TGTGCCAGCAGTTTATCCGGCTCAGGGACCCAGTACTTC. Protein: CASSLSGSGTQYF.

CDR3 sequence (DNA): TGTGCCAGCAGTGAAATACTAGCGGGAATCTACGAGCAGTACTTC. Translation: CASSEILAGIYEQYF. The chain is built from TRBV6-1 and TRBJ2-7; TRBD2 aligns across 10 bases. This CDR3 has 15 amino acids. With V trimmed by 2 bases and J by 3 bases, 4 bases remained unmatched. CDR1 and CDR2 (germline): MNHNS, SASEGT.

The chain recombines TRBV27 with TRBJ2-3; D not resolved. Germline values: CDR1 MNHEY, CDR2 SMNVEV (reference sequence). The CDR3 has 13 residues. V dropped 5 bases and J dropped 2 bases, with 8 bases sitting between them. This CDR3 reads CASSPTVTDTQYF. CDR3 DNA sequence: TGTGCCAGCAGTCCTACAGTCACAGATACGCAGTATTTT.

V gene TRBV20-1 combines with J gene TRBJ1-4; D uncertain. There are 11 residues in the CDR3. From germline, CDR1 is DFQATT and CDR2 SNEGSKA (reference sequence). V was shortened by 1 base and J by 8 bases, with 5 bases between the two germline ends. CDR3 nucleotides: TGCAGTGCTAGAGTTATCGAAAAACTGTTTTTT. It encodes CSARVIEKLFF.

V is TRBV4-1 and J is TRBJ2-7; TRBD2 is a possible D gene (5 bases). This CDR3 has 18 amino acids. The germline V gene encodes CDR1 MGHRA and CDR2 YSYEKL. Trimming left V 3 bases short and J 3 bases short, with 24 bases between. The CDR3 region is CASSQEPPRAGEYYEQYF. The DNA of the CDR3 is TGCGCCAGCAGCCAGGAACCACCACGAGCCGGGGAATACTACGAGCAGTACTTC.

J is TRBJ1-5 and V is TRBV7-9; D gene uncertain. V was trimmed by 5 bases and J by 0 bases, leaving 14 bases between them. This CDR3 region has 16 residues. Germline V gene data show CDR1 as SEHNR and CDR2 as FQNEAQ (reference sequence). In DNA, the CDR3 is TGTGCCAGCAGCCGAGGCGGGGAGGCTAGCAATCAGCCCCAGCATTTT. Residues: CASSRGGEASNQPQHF.

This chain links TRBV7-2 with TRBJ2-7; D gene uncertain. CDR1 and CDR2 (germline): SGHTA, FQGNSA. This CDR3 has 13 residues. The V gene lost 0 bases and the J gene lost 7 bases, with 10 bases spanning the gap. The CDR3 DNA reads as TGTGCCAGCAGCTTAGCCCCACGGTCTGAGCAGTACTTC. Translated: CASSLAPRSEQYF.

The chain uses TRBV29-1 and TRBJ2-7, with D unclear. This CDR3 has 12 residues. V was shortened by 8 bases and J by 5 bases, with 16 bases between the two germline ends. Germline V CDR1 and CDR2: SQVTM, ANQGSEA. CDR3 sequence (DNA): TGCAGCATAGAGACCCCTCCTGACGAGCAGTACTTC. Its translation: CSIETPPDEQYF.

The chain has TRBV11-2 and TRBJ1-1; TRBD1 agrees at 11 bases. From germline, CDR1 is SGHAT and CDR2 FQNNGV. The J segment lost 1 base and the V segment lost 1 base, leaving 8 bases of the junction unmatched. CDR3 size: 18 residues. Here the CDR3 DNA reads TGTGCCAGCAGCTTAGGATCCTGGACAGGGGGCGCGAACACTGAAGCTTTCTTT. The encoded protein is CASSLGSWTGGANTEAFF.

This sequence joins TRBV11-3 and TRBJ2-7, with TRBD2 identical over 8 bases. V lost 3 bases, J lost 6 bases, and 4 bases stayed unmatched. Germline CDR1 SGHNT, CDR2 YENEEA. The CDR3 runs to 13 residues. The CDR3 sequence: CASSFGTSGEQYF. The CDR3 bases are TGTGCCAGCAGCTTTGGGACTAGTGGCGAGCAGTACTTC.

CDR3 region: CASSGYPTWQFF. The CDR3 region has the DNA TGTGCCAGCAGTGGTTATCCTACCTGGCAGTTCTTC. J is TRBJ2-1 and V is TRBV25-1; D is unresolved. There are 12 residues in the CDR3. Trimming shortened V by 4 bases and J by 12 bases, and 13 bases separated the two germline ends. Germline V gene sequence: CDR1 MGHDK, CDR2 SYGVNS. Full variable domain (rest looked up from reference TRBV25-1 and TRBJ2-1): EADIYQTPRYLVIGTGKKITLECSQTMGHDKMYWYQQDPGMELHLIHYSYGVNSTEKGDLSSESTVSRIRTEHFPLTLESARPSHTSQYLCASSGYPTWQFFGPGTRLTVL.

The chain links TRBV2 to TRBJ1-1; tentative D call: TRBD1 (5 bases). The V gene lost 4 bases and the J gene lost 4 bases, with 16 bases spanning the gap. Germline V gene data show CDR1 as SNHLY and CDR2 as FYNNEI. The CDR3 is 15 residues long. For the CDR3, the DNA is TGTGCCAGCAGTGGGGTTGTTAGGGGAACCACTGAAGCTTTCTTT. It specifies CASSGVVRGTTEAFF.

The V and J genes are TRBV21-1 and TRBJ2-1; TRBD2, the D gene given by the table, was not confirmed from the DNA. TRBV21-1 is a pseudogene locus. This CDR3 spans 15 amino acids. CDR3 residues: CASSKGPQTSDEQFF. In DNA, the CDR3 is TGTGCCAGCAGCAAAGGGCCTCAGACGAGCGATGAGCAGTTCTTC.

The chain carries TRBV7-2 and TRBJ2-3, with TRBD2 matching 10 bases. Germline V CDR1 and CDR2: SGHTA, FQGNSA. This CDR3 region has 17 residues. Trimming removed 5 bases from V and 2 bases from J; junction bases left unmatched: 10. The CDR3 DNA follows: TGTGCCAGCAGCCAGGCCCGGGGACTAGCGTACACAGATACGCAGTATTTT. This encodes CASSQARGLAYTDTQYF.

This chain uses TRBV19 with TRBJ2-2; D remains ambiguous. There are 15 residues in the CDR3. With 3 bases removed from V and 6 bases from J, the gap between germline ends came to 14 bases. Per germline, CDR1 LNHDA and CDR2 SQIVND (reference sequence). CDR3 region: CASSIHPVGSGELFF. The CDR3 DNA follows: TGTGCCAGTAGTATTCACCCGGTTGGCTCCGGGGAGCTGTTTTTT.

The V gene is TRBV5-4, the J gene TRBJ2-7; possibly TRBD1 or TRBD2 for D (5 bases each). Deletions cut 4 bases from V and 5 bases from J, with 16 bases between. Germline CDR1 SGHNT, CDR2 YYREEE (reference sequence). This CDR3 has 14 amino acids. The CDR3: CASSPLGEPHEQYF. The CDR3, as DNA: TGTGCCAGCAGCCCCCTAGGGGAGCCCCACGAGCAGTACTTC. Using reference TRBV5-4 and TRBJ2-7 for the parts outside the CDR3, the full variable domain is ETGVTQSPTHLIKTRGQQVTLRCSSQSGHNTVSWYQQALGQGPQFIFQYYREEENGRGNFPPRFSGLQFPNYSSELNVNALELDDSALYLCASSPLGEPHEQYFGPGTRLTVT.

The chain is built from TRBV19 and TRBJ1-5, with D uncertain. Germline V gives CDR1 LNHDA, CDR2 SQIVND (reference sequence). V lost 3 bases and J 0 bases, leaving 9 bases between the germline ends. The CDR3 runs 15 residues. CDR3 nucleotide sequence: TGTGCCAGTAGTATTTCGGACGATAGCAATCAGCCCCAGCATTTT. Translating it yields CASSISDDSNQPQHF.

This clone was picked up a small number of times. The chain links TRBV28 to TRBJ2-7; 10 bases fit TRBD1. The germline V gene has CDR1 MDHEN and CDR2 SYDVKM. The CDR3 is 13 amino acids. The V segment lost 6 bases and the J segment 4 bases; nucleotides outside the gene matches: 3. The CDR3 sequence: CASSDRGLYEQYF. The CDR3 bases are TGTGCCAGCAGCGACAGGGGGCTATACGAGCAGTACTTC.